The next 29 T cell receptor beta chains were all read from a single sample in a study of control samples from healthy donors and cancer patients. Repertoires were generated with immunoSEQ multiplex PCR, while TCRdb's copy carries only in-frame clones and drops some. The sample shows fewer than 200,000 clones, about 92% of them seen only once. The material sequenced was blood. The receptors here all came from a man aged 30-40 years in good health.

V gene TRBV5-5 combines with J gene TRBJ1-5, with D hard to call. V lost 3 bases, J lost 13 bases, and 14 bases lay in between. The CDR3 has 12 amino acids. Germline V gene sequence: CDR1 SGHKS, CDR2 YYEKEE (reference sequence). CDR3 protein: CASSSNGEWQHF. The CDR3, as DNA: TGTGCCAGCAGCTCAAACGGGGAGTGGCAGCATTTT.

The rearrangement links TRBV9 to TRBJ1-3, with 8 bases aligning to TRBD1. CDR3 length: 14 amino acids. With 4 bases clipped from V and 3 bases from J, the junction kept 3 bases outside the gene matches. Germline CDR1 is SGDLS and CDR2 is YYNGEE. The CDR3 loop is CASSFGQGGNTIYF. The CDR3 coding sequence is TGTGCCAGCAGCTTCGGACAGGGTGGAAACACCATATATTTT.

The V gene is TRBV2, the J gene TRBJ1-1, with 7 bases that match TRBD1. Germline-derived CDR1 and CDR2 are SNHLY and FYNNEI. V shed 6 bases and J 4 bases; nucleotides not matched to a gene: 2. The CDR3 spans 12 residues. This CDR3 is CASRPGGTEAFF. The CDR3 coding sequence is TGTGCCAGCAGACCAGGGGGCACTGAAGCTTTCTTT.

The CDR3 coding sequence is TGTGCCAGCAGCCAGGGGCAGGCGAGCTCTGGGGCCAACGTCCTGACTTTC. It yields the protein CASSQGQASSGANVLTF. This chain connects TRBV13 to TRBJ2-6; D might be TRBD1 (6 bases). With 5 bases removed from V and 0 bases from J, the gap between germline ends came to 14 bases. The CDR3 has 17 amino acids. Per germline, CDR1 PRHDT and CDR2 FYEKMQ (reference sequence). The full variable domain, its missing parts supplied by reference TRBV13 and TRBJ2-6, is AAGVIQSPRHLIKEKRETATLKCYPIPRHDTVYWYQQGPGQDPQFLISFYEKMQSDKGSIPDRFSAQQFSDYHSELNMSSLELGDSALYFCASSQGQASSGANVLTFGAGSRLTVL.

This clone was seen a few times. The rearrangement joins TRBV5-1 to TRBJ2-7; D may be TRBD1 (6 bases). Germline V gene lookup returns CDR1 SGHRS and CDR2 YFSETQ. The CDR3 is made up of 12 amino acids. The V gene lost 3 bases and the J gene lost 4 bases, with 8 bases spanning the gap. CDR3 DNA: TGCGCCAGCAGCTCACAGGGTTACGAGCAGTACTTC. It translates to CASSSQGYEQYF.

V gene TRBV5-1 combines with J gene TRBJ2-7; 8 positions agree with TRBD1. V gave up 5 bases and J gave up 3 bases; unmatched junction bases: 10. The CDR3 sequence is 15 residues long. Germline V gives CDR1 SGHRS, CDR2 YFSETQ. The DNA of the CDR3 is TGCGCCAGCAGTCCGATCCCGGGACAGGTCTACGAGCAGTACTTC. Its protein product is CASSPIPGQVYEQYF.

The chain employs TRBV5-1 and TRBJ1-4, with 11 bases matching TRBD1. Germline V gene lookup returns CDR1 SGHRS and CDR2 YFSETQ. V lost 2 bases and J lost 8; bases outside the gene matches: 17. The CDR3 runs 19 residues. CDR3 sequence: CASSLLASGQGARGEKLFF. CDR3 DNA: TGCGCCAGCAGCTTACTGGCCTCCGGACAGGGGGCGCGGGGGGAAAAACTGTTTTTT.

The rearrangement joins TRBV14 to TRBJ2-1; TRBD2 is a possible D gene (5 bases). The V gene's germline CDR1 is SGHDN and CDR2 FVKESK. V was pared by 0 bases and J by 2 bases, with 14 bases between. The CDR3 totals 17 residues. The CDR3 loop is CASSQEGWRVTYNEQFF. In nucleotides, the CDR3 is TGTGCCAGCAGCCAAGAAGGGTGGCGGGTTACCTACAATGAGCAGTTCTTC.

CDR3 loop: CASSLVGGELFF. CDR3 coding DNA: TGTGCCAGCAGCTTGGTGGGCGGGGAGCTGTTTTTT. This chain uses TRBV7-2 with TRBJ2-2; no clear D. Between the trimmed V and J ends, which lost 3 bases and 7 bases, there was a span of 6 bases. The CDR3 sequence is 12 residues long. Germline CDR1 and CDR2: SGHTA and FQGNSA.

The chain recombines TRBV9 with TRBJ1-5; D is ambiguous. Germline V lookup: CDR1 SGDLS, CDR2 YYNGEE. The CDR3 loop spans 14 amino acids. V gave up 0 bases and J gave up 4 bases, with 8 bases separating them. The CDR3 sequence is CASSVGPENQPQHF. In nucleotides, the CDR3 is TGTGCCAGCAGCGTAGGGCCAGAAAATCAGCCCCAGCATTTT.

CDR3 DNA: TGTGCCAGCTCACCACCCTCAGCGGATACGCAGTATTTT. It is translated as CASSPPSADTQYF. The V call is TRBV18, the J call TRBJ2-3; D gene ambiguous. The germline CDR1 and CDR2 sequences are KGHSH and LQKENI. The germline V and J ends were trimmed by 0 bases and 6 bases, with 7 bases remaining between them. This CDR3 contains 13 residues.

CDR3 bases: TGTGCCAGCAGCTGGGACAGGGGGGTCCAAGAGACCCAGTACTTC. Its protein is CASSWDRGVQETQYF. V and J are TRBV5-6 and TRBJ2-5; 11 bases match TRBD1. CDR3 size: 15 residues. Germline CDR1 is SGHDT and CDR2 is YYEEEE. V was clipped by 3 bases and J by 1 base; unmatched bases: 2.

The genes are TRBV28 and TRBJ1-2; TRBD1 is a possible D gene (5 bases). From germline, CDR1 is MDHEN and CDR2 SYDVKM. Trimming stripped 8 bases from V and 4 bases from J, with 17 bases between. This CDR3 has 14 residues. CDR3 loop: CASSVHGAAYGYTF. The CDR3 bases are TGTGCCAGCTCCGTCCACGGGGCAGCCTATGGCTACACCTTC.

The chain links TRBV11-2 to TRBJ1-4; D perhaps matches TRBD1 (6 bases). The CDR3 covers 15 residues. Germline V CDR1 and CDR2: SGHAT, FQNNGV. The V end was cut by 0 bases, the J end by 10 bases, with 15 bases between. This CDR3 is CASSLDQQGWGKLFF. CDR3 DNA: TGTGCCAGCAGCTTAGATCAACAGGGTTGGGGAAAACTGTTTTTT.

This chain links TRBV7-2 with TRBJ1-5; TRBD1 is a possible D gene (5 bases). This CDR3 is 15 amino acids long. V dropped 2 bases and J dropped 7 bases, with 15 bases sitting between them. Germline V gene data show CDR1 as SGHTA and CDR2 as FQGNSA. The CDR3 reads CASSLRRGEGQPQHF. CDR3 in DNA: TGTGCCAGCAGCTTACGACGGGGGGAAGGACAGCCCCAGCATTTT.

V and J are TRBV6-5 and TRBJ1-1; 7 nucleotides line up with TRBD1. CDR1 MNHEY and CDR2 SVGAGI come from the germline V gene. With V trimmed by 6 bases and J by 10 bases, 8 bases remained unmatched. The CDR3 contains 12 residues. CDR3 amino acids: CASSEPTGRAFF. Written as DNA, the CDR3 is TGTGCCAGCAGCGAGCCGACAGGGCGAGCTTTCTTT.

The CDR3 is CSTSRGDNEQFF. For the CDR3, the DNA is TGCAGCACCTCGCGGGGGGACAATGAGCAGTTCTTC. The chain uses TRBV29-1 and TRBJ2-1, with 8 positions matching TRBD2. J lost 5 bases, V lost 8 bases, and 5 bases had no gene match. The CDR3 has 12 amino acids. The germline V gene encodes CDR1 SQVTM and CDR2 ANQGSEA.

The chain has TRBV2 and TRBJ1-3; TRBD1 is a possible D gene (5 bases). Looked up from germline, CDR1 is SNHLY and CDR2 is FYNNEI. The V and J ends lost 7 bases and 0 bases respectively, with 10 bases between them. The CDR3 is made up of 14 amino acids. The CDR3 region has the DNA TGTGCCAGCACCGGGACTTTCTCTGGAAACACCATATATTTT. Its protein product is CASTGTFSGNTIYF.

DNA for the CDR3: TGTGCCAGCACCCAAGGGACAGGCTACGAGCAGTACTTC. Encoded protein: CASTQGTGYEQYF. The rearrangement joins TRBV18 to TRBJ2-7; 8 positions agree with TRBD1. This CDR3 spans 13 amino acids. The V and J ends lost 8 bases and 3 bases, in that order; junction bases with no gene match: 6. The germline CDR1 and CDR2 sequences are KGHSH and LQKENI.

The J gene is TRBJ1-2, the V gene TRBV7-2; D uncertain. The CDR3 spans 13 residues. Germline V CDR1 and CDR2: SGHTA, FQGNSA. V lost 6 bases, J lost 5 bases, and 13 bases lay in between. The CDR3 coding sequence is TGTGCCAGCAGTTCTCTAACCGGGTATGGCTACACCTTC. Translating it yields CASSSLTGYGYTF.

The CDR3 sequence is CASSPGTVSNSPLHF. The CDR3 DNA is TGTGCCAGCAGCCCCGGGACAGTCAGTAATTCACCCCTCCACTTT. This rearrangement joins TRBV7-9 to TRBJ1-6; 7 bases are shared with TRBD1. The CDR3 totals 15 residues. The germline V gene has CDR1 SEHNR and CDR2 FQNEAQ (reference sequence). Trimming removed 5 bases from V and 6 bases from J; junction bases left unmatched: 7.

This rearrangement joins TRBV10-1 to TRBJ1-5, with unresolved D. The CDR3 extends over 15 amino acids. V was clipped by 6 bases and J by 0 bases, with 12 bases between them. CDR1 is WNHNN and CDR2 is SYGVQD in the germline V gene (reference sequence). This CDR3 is CASRVVFYSNQPQHF. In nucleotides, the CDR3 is TGCGCCAGCAGGGTGGTATTTTATAGCAATCAGCCCCAGCATTTT.

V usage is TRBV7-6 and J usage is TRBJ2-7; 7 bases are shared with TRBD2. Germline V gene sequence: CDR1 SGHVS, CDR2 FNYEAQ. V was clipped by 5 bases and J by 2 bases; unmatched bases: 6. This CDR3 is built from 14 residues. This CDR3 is CASSRDLAAYEQYF. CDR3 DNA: TGTGCCAGCAGCCGGGACCTAGCGGCCTACGAGCAGTACTTC.

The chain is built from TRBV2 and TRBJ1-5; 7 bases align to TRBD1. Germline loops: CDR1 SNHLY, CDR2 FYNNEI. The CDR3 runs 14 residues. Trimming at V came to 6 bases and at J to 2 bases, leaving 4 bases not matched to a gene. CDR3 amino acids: CASRGTAGNQPQHF. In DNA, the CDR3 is TGTGCCAGCAGGGGGACAGCTGGCAATCAGCCCCAGCATTTT.

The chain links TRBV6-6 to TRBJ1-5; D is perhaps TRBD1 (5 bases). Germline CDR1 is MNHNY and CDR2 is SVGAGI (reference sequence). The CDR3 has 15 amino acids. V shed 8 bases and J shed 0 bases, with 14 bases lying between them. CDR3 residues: CASSRQSDSNQPQHF. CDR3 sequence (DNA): TGTGCCAGCTCTAGACAGTCCGATAGCAATCAGCCCCAGCATTTT.

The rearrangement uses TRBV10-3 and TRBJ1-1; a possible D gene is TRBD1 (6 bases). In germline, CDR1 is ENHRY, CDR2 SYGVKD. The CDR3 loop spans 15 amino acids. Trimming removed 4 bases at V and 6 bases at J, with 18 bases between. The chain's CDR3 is CAISGGGGSTAEAFF. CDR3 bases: TGTGCCATCAGTGGGGGGGGCGGGAGTACGGCTGAAGCTTTCTTT.

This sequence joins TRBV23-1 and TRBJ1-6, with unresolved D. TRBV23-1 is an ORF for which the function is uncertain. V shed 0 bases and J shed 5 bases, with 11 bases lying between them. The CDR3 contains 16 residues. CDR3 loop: CASSQSHGRNNSPLHF. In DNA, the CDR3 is TGCGCCAGCAGTCAATCGCACGGACGGAATAATTCACCCCTCCACTTT.

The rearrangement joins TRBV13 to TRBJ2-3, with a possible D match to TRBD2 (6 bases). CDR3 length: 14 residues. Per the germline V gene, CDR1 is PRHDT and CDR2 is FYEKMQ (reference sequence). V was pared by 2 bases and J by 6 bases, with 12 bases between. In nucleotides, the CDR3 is TGTGCCAGCAGCTTATCGGGGGAGTTGGATACGCAGTATTTT. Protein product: CASSLSGELDTQYF.

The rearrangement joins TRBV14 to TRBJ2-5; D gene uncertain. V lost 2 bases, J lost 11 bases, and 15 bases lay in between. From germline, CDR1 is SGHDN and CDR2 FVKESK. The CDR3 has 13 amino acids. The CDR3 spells CASSQIGSEMQYF. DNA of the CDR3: TGTGCCAGCAGCCAAATTGGATCGGAGATGCAGTACTTC.